The entry below describes one T cell receptor beta chain. Its antigen is as yet unknown. The study ran its PCR with 60 Vbeta and 13 Jbeta primers. Sequenced by immunoSEQ multiplex PCR; TCRdb stores in-frame clones only, minus some. The data hold some 190,000 clones, with 82% observed a single time. This specimen belongs to a study of cytomegalovirus exposure and HLA in healthy donors. Whole-study findings and limits: Later analysis reportedly placed an Asian-associated ancestry cluster below the roughly 690-donor mean in N-insertions. Later work showed greater clonal expansion in HLA-associated TCR beta chains than in equally common others. After further analysis at a later stage, 15,000 to 20,000 TCR beta sequences were associated with HLA alleles at 0.05 false discovery rate. TCR beta chains numbering roughly 150 were designated cytomegalovirus-associated.

Per the germline V gene, CDR1 is ENHRY and CDR2 is SYGVKD. The CDR3 is 12 amino acids. Trimming removed 3 bases from V and 4 bases from J, with 4 bases in between. The sequencing sample was made of PBMCs. This chain joins TRBV10-3 and TRBJ1-5, with D unclear. This sequence originates from a man aged 40-49 years in good health and CMV-seronegative. The CDR3 coding sequence is TGTGCCATCAGTGATCCTAATCAGCCCCAGCATTTT. As protein: CAISDPNQPQHF.